The next 4 T cell receptor beta chains were all read from a single sample in a study of blood T cell repertoires in COVID-19. The data were produced by immunoSEQ multiplex PCR, yet TCRdb's version contains in-frame clones alone and is incomplete. The sample carries more than 95,000 clones, around 87% recorded once. The sample taken for sequencing was peripheral blood. The receptors come from a man between 45 and 60 years old with acute or convalescent COVID-19.

The chain carries TRBV7-2 and TRBJ2-5; 11 bases line up with TRBD2. V was pared by 5 bases and J by 4 bases, with 9 bases of the junction left unmatched. The CDR3 is 16 residues long. The germline CDR1 and CDR2 sequences are SGHTA and FQGNSA. This CDR3 is CASSPNTLAGAETQYF. CDR3 nucleotide sequence: TGTGCCAGCAGCCCCAACACACTAGCGGGAGCAGAGACCCAGTACTTC.

The chain links TRBV6-5 to TRBJ2-5; 7 positions agree with TRBD1. This CDR3 has 13 residues. The V segment lost 8 bases and the J segment 4 bases; nucleotides outside the gene matches: 7. Germline lookup yields CDR1 MNHEY and CDR2 SVGAGI. The CDR3 DNA sequence: TGTGCCAGCTCTTACAGGGGTCCAGAGACCCAGTACTTC. It translates to CASSYRGPETQYF.

The chain has TRBV28 and TRBJ1-4; 7 bases align to TRBD1. Germline V gene lookup returns CDR1 MDHEN and CDR2 SYDVKM. The CDR3 loop spans 15 amino acids. The J segment lost 6 bases and the V segment lost 6 bases, leaving 10 bases of the junction unmatched. The CDR3 sequence: CASRFGGQKDEKLFF. The CDR3, as DNA: TGTGCCAGCAGGTTCGGGGGACAGAAAGATGAAAAACTGTTTTTT.

This clone was detected a few times. The gene calls are TRBV27 and TRBJ1-1, with 8 bases fitting TRBD1. J lost 1 base, V lost 5 bases, and 9 bases had no gene match. The germline gives CDR1 MNHEY, CDR2 SMNVEV (reference sequence). The CDR3 has 16 amino acids. CDR3 sequence: CASSPRTGRGNTEAFF. CDR3 coding DNA: TGTGCCAGCAGTCCACGGACAGGGCGGGGGAACACTGAAGCTTTCTTT.